Described below is a single T cell receptor (beta chain) sequence and its context. The antigen is unknown. Amplification yielded TCR beta CDR3 regions, with RNA transcripts as the source. The TCR CDR3 first-round RT-PCR relied on the HTBI primer set. MiXCR, run by TCRdb on the multiplex PCR reads, gives a single entry per CDR3 protein. Among about 130,000 distinct CDR3 sequences listed, over 20% were seen once. This entry is derived from a study of T cells in Graves' hyperthyroidism and ophthalmopathy. Study information: Peripheral blood samples were taken at initial diagnosis, prior to any treatment.

Uncontrolled infection, other autoimmune disease, pregnancy or lactation excluded patients. Germline V CDR1 and CDR2: SGHTA, FQGNSA. The CDR3 runs to 14 residues. Deletions cut 5 bases from V and 1 base from J, with 11 bases between. General observations from the study: Within blood appeared most thyroid clonotypes that had expanded above 0.001. Classification by a 13 V-J model distinguished ophthalmopathy from stable hyperthyroidism.

Sequencing used blood. The chain carries TRBV7-2 and TRBJ2-5; a possible D gene is TRBD2 (5 bases). The clonotype originates from a woman between 50 and 59 years old with Graves' hyperthyroidism that later progressed to Graves' ophthalmopathy. The DNA of the CDR3 is TGTGCCAGCAGCCCTGGACTTTTCCAAGAGACCCAGTACTTC. Its translation is CASSPGLFQETQYF.